The TCR beta chain under discussion was sequenced for a study of beta chain features in type 1 diabetes (dated by TCRdb to the late 2010s). The study in broad terms: Patients and healthy donors did not differ in mean age, gender distribution, total cell number or subset yield. Across all samples, roughly 110,000,000 sorted cells were examined, and cell number per subset correlated strongly with RNA yield. Regulatory and stem cell-like memory subsets were isolated from only 8 patients and about eight healthy donors, whereas naive and central memory subsets came from all 30 or so donors. In the study, recently diagnosed type 1 diabetes patients and matched healthy donors were compared on the TCRB repertoires of their sorted circulating CD4+ T cell subsets. The paper's findings and limits, for the study overall: Only small numbers of individuals were included in the HLA sub-analyses, which left unresolved whether HLA type had any influence on TCRB rearrangement. Naive, central memory and regulatory TCRB repertoires appeared to be more alike among patients than among healthy donors. Shorter templates might have been favored by PCR, but patient and control samples were amplified and corrected together, so both groups would have been affected equally by any skew. Patients with type 1 diabetes made fewer insertions and deleted more nucleotides at VDJ recombination sites, implying thymic rearrangement abnormalities. Type 1 diabetes patients showed a moderate but significant shortening of TCRB CDR3 length in all four CD4+ subsets. Sequencing cDNA rather than genomic DNA could over-represent highly expressing activated cells, although activation and CD3 levels did not differ between groups.

The entire isolated RNA was reverse transcribed using the High Capacity cDNA Reverse Transcription Kit, and thus expressed TCRB transcripts were sequenced. Deep immunoSEQ sequencing was performed on naive, central memory and regulatory T cell samples, with an average of about 4 million total reads per sample. Sorted cells were lysed in RLT buffer, and RNA was extracted using DNase-treated RNeasy Micro or Mini kits according to cell number. To prevent cross-contamination, every cell subset was processed on its own, while patient and healthy donor samples were processed together. The immunoSEQ multiplex PCR was used to amplify TCRB sequences from cDNA, generating 87-bp fragments that spanned the CDR3 region. Amplicons were sequenced on the Illumina HiSeq platform. Per the source publication's procedure: PCR bias was computationally corrected using synthetic template baselines, reads within Hamming distance 2 were collapsed, and singletons that could not be merged were discarded. Reads were aligned to IMGT to assign V, D and J genes, CDR3 length, and insertions or deletions at six rearrangement sites. Clonotype counts were normalized to sorted cell number within each subset before computing true diversity and Gini coefficients with the tcR R package. Repertoire sharing was quantified using the overlap coefficient calculated on TCRB nucleotide sequences. Out-of-frame TCRB sequences from naive cells were analyzed as a proxy for the pre-selection repertoire. In TCRdb, the immuneACCESS table is reduced to in-frame sequences with V and J assigned. These tables do not hold every clone; where another copy was compared, an unresolved V gene accounts for under half, and the others remain unexplained. The V and J calls and clone size are taken from that table; D and trimming were inferred from the DNA. Across this sample there are about 230,000 clones, with approximately 16% seen only once. The top ten clonotypes cover 0.07% to 0.095% of the sample.

The germline V gene (reference sequence) yields SGHNT for CDR1 and YYREEE for CDR2. The V and J ends are trimmed by 5 bases and 6 bases, leaving 17 bases between them. From cysteine to phenylalanine, the CDR3 is 14 amino acids long. Just CDR3 DNA is preserved here, 42 bases in frame from base 1. Concerning this clone itself: Its antigen remains undetermined. Per-nucleotide qualities are absent, and no much larger clonotype sits a single base away.

A single peripheral blood draw of about 116 mL on average was collected from each donor into heparinised tubes. Naive, central memory, regulatory and stem cell-like memory CD4+ T cells were sorted on a BD FACSAria II using a panel including CD45RO, CCR7, CD25, CD127, CD95 and CD27. Purity was above 98% for every sorted population. PBMCs were isolated right away by Lymphoprep density gradient centrifugation and were stained directly, without culture. Samples were stained and sorted in pairs, with one healthy donor and one patient per experiment, so that batch effects were minimized. The sample comprised naive CD4+ T cells from blood. The cell subset or site label corresponds to: true naive CD4+ T cells. Recombination joined TRBV5-4 with TRBJ2-5; the best D guess is TRBD2, with 5 bases matching. The sequence was obtained from a young man with type 1 diabetes. The nucleotide sequence reads TGTGCCAGCAGACCGACGCTAGCCCCCAAGACCCAGTACTTC. The translation is CASRPTLAPKTQYF.